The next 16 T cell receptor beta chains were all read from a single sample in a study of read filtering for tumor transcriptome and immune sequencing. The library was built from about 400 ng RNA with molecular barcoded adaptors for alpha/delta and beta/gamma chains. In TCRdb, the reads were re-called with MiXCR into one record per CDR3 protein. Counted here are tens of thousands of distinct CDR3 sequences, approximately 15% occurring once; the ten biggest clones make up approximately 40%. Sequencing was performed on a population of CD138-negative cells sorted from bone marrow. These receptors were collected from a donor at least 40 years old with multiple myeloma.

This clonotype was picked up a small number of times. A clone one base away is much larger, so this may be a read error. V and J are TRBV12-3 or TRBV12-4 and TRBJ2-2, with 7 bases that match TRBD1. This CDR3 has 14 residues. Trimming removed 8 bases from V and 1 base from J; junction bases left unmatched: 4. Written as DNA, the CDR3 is TGTGCCAGCGGACCAGGGGGGAACACCGGGGAGCTGTTTTTT. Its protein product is CASGPGGNTGELFF.

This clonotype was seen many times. CDR3 sequence: CATTGRASYNEQFF. The CDR3 nucleotides read TGCGCCACAACAGGAAGGGCCTCCTACAATGAGCAGTTCTTC. The rearrangement uses TRBV10-2 and TRBJ2-1; maybe TRBD1 (5 bases). This CDR3 comprises 14 residues. Germline values: CDR1 WSHSY, CDR2 SAAADI. Trimming left V 10 bases short and J 0 bases short, with 13 bases between.

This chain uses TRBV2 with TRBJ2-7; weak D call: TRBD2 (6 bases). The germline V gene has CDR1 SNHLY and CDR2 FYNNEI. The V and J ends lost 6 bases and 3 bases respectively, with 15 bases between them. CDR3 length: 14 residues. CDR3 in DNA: TGTGCCAGCAGATTCGGGACTCTGAACTACGAGCAGTACTTC. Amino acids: CASRFGTLNYEQYF.

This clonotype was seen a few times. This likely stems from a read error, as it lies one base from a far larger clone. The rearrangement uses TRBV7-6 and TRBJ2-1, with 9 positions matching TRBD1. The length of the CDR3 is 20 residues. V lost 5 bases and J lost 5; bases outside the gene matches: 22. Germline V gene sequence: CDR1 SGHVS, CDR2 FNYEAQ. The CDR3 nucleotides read TGTGCCAGCAGCCCTAGACAGGGGGGCCTACTGGGGCTGAGCAACAATGAGCAGTTCTTC. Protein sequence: CASSPRQGGLLGLSNNEQFF.

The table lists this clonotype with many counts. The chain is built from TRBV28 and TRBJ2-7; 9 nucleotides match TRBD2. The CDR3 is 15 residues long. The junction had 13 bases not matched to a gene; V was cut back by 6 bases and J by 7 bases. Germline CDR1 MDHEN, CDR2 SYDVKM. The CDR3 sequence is CASSRLAEMYAEQYF. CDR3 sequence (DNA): TGTGCCAGCAGCCGACTAGCGGAAATGTACGCAGAGCAGTACTTC.

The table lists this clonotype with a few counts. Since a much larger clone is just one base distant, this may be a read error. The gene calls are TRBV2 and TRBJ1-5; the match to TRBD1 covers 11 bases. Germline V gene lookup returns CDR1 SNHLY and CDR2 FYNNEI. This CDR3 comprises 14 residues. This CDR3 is CTSRTGGGNQPQHF. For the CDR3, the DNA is TGTACCAGTCGGACAGGGGGCGGCAATCAGCCCCAGCATTTT.

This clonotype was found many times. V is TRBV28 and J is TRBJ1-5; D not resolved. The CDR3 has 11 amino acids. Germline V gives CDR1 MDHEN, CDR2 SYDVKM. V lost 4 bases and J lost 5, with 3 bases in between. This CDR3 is CASSSYQPQHF. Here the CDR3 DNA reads TGTGCCAGCAGTTCCTATCAGCCCCAGCATTTT.

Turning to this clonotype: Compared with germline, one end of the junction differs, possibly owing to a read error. CDR3 protein: CASSYVGGPANERFF. In DNA, the CDR3 is TGTGCCAGCAGTTACGTTGGAGGTCCAGCCAATGAGCGGTTCTTC. The chain employs TRBV6-6 and TRBJ2-1, with D possibly TRBD2 on 5 matching bases. Germline CDR1 MNHNY, CDR2 SVGAGI (reference sequence). CDR3 length equals 15 residues.

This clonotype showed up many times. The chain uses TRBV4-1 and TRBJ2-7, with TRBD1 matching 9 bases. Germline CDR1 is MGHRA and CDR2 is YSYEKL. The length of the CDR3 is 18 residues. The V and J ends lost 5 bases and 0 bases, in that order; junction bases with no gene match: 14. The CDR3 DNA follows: TGCGCCAGCAGCGCCAAGATTGGGACAGGGCCCAACTCCTACGAGCAGTACTTC. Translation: CASSAKIGTGPNSYEQYF.

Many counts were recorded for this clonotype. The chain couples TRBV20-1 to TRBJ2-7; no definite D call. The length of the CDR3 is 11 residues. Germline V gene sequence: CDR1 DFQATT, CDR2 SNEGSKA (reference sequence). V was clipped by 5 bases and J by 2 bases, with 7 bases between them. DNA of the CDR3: TGCAGTGCTCCCAAAGCCTACGAGCAGTACTTC. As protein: CSAPKAYEQYF.

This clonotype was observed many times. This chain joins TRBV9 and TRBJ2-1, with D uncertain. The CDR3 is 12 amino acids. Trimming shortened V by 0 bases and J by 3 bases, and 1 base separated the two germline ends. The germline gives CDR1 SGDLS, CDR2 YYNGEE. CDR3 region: CASSVDYNEQFF. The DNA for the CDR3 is TGTGCCAGCAGCGTAGACTACAATGAGCAGTTCTTC.

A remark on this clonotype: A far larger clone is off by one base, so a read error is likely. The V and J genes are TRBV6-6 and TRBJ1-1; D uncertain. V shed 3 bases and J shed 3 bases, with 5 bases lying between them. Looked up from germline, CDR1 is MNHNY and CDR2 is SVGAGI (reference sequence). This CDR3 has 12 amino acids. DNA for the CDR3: TGTGCCAGCAGTTATGGGGACACTGAAGCTTTCTTT. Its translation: CASSYGDTEAFF.

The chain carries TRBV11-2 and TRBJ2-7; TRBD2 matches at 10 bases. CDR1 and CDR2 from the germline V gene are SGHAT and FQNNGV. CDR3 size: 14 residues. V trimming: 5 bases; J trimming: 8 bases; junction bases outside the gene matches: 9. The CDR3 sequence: CASSVGLAENKQYF. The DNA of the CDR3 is TGTGCCAGCAGCGTAGGACTAGCGGAGAACAAGCAGTACTTC.

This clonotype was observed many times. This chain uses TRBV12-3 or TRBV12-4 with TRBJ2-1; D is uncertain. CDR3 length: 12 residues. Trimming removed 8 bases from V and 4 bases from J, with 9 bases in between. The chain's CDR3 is CASADTYNEQFF. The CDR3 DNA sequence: TGTGCCAGCGCGGATACTTACAATGAGCAGTTCTTC.

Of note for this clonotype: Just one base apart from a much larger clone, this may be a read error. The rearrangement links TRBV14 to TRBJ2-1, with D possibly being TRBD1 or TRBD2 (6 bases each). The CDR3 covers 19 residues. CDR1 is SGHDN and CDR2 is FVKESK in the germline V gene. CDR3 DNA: TGTGCCAGCAGCCAAGTCGGGTCGGCGACTAGGGGGACTTACAATGGGCAGTTCTTC. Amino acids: CASSQVGSATRGTYNGQFF.

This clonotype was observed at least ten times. The CDR3 protein is CASSQESIAGQGRSEQFF. The CDR3 DNA reads as TGCGCCAGCAGCCAAGAATCAATAGCGGGACAGGGGAGGAGTGAGCAGTTCTTC. V is TRBV4-1 and J is TRBJ2-1, with 10 bases matching TRBD1. The germline gives CDR1 MGHRA, CDR2 YSYEKL. The CDR3 extends over 18 amino acids. J lost 9 bases, V lost 0 bases, and 14 bases had no gene match.